This entry lists 6 T cell receptor beta chains sequenced from one sample in a study of regulatory T cells in long-lasting Graves disease. Construction of TCR beta libraries relied on iRepertoire HTBI primers and on Arm-PCR targeting CDR3 regions. TCRdb reprocessed the multiplex PCR reads with MiXCR, giving one entry per CDR3 protein. The sample consists of 420,000 or so distinct CDR3 sequences, about 20% of them appearing once. Time point specified: persistent/refractory GD, antithyroid drugs over 5 years with positive TRAb. PBMC RNA served as the TCR library source. This specimen consisted of peripheral blood mononuclear cells (PBMCs), obtained when the disease was refractory, from a patient treated with antithyroid drugs. The origin of the receptors is a female donor with Graves disease.

For this clonotype: A junction end diverges from the germline sequence, so it may reflect a read error. The chain recombines TRBV5-4 with TRBJ1-1; 9 positions agree with TRBD1. Germline V lookup: CDR1 SGHNT, CDR2 YYREEE (reference sequence). This CDR3 is 15 amino acids long. The chain's CDR3 is CASSLVGTGRAETFF. The CDR3 DNA follows: TGTGCCAGCAGCTTGGTCGGGACAGGGCGTGCTGAAACTTTCTTT.

As to this clonotype: Its ends do not fully match the called genes, so a read error is possible. The genes are TRBV12-3 or TRBV12-4 and TRBJ2-2; no reliable D call. The CDR3 loop spans 14 amino acids. The CDR3 is CASSLGWNTGELFF. The CDR3 coding sequence is TGTGCCAGCAGCTTAGGGTGGAACACCGGGGAGCTGTTTTTT.

This clonotype was detected many times. J is TRBJ1-1 and V is TRBV29-1, with 7 positions matching TRBD1. J gave up 1 base and V 6 bases, and 5 bases lay outside the gene matches. CDR3 length equals 13 residues. Germline V CDR1 and CDR2: SQVTM, ANQGSEA. The CDR3 sequence is CSVMDRKNTEAFF. The CDR3 DNA sequence: TGCAGCGTAATGGACAGGAAGAACACTGAAGCTTTCTTT. The full variable domain, with the rest looked up from reference TRBV29-1 and TRBJ1-1, is SAVISQKPSRDICQRGTSLTIQCQVDSQVTMMFWYRQQPGQSLTLIATANQGSEATYESGFVIDKFPISRPNLTFSTLTVSNMSPEDSSIYLCSVMDRKNTEAFFGQGTRLTVV.

The rearrangement uses TRBV19 and TRBJ1-4; the match to TRBD1 covers 8 bases. The V segment lost 4 bases and the J segment 6 bases; nucleotides outside the gene matches: 7. The CDR3 is made up of 15 amino acids. The germline gives CDR1 LNHDA, CDR2 SQIVND (reference sequence). The CDR3 region has the DNA TGTGCCAGTAGTAACCGGACAGGGATTTATGAAAAACTGTTTTTT. Translated, it gives CASSNRTGIYEKLFF. Full variable domain (outside the CDR3, taken from reference TRBV19 and TRBJ1-4): DGGITQSPKYLFRKEGQNVTLSCEQNLNHDAMYWYRQDPGQGLRLIYYSQIVNDFQKGDIAEGYSVSREKKESFPLTVTSAQKNPTAFYLCASSNRTGIYEKLFFGSGTQLSVL.

This clonotype was detected only a few times. The genes are TRBV29-1 and TRBJ1-1, with D tentatively TRBD1 (5 bases). V lost 7 bases and J 1 base, leaving 13 bases between the germline ends. The CDR3 spans 13 residues. Germline CDR1 SQVTM, CDR2 ANQGSEA. The CDR3 region is CSAHGGKNTEAFF. CDR3 bases: TGCAGCGCCCACGGGGGAAAGAACACTGAAGCTTTCTTT.

A word on this clonotype: Being one base from a much bigger clone, this may be a read error. The rearrangement links TRBV28 to TRBJ2-7, with 8 positions matching TRBD2. Germline CDR1 is MDHEN and CDR2 is SYDVKM. Trimming at V came to 2 bases and at J to 7 bases, leaving 10 bases not matched to a gene. The CDR3 has 15 amino acids. CDR3 DNA: TGTGCCAGCAGTTTAGTTAGCGGGGCCGAAAATGAGCAGTACTTC. Translation gives CASSLVSGAENEQYF.